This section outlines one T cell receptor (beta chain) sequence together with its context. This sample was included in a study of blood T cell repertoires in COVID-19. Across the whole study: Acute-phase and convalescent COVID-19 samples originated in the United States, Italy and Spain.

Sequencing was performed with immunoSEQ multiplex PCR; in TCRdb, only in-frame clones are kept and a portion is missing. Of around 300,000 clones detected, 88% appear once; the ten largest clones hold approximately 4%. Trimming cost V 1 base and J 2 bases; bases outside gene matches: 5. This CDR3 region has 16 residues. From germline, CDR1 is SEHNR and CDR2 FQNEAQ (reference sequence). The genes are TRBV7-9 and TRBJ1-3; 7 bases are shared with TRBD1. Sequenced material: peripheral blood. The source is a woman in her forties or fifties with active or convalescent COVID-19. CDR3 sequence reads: CASSLGIQGTGNTIYF. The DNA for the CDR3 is TGTGCCAGCAGCTTAGGTATACAGGGGACTGGAAACACCATATATTTT.